This T cell receptor (beta chain) is from a study of shared clonotypes between healthy human individuals. In this sample, this clone turned up once. What it recognizes is unknown. Clones were sequenced by immunoSEQ multiplex PCR, and TCRdb holds only the in-frame ones, with some missing. The profile covers about 2 million clones, with 85% to 95% appearing a single time and under 0.15% taken by the ten largest. A split of CD4+ cells into CD45RA+ naive and CD45RA-negative memory subsets was performed. Study-wide findings and caveats: Rarefaction exposed incomplete sorted-subset sequencing despite large depth.

V lost 5 bases and J lost 7, with 18 bases in between. CDR1 is SGHTA, CDR2 FQGNSA, per germline. CDR3 size: 14 residues. The sample taken for sequencing was naive CD4+ T cells sorted from blood. The subset denotes: CD45RA+ positively selected. The chain is built from TRBV7-2 and TRBJ2-7; D might be TRBD1 or TRBD2, each matching 5 bases. The clonotype was recovered from a man between 18 and 35 years old in good health. CDR3 sequence (DNA): TGTGCCAGCAGCCCAACTACGGGGCTAGGGGAGCAGTACTTC. Protein sequence: CASSPTTGLGEQYF.